The rows below give T cell receptor beta chains drawn from one sample of a study of T cells after yellow fever vaccination. MiXCR, run by TCRdb on the 5' RACE reads, gives a single entry per CDR3 protein. Of more than 55,000 distinct CDR3 sequences listed, 7.4% are singletons. The source material was CD8+ T cells sorted from PBMCs, sampled 15 days after the yellow fever booster vaccination. These receptor sequences come from a man aged 25-45 years who received the YFV17D yellow fever vaccine. Both conserved end residues are part of each CDR3. Fields, in order: clone size, V gene, CDR3 length, J gene, D gene, CDR3 protein, CDR3 DNA. A D gene is named only where the DNA matches it firmly. Size is omitted from some rows. Given values are once, few, many or a class for expanded clones.

>many|TRBV29-1|15|TRBJ2-3|TRBD2
CSVETSGGVRDTQYF
TGCAGCGTTGAGACTAGCGGGGGAGTCAGGGATACGCAGTATTTT
>many|TRBV7-6|15|TRBJ2-3|.
CASSLVPRPADTQYF
TGTGCCAGCAGCTTAGTTCCTCGCCCTGCCGATACGCAGTATTTT
>many|TRBV19|12|TRBJ1-1|.
CASKGPNTEAFF
TGTGCCAGTAAGGGCCCGAACACTGAAGCTTTCTTT
>.|TRBV7-9|13|TRBJ2-7|.
CASSPMSPPEQYF
TGTGCCAGCAGCCCGATGTCCCCCCCCGAGCAGTACTTC
>many|TRBV2|13|TRBJ1-1|.
CASNPSGGVVAFF
TGTGCCAGCAATCCCTCTGGGGGGGTTGTTGCTTTCTTT
>many|TRBV19|15|TRBJ2-7|.
CASSRGQGITYEQYF
TGTGCCAGTAGTCGGGGGCAGGGCATCACCTACGAGCAGTACTTC
>many|TRBV7-9|16|TRBJ2-1|TRBD2
CASSLEGSGSRNEQFF
TGTGCCAGCAGCTTAGAAGGTAGCGGGAGTAGGAATGAGCAGTTCTTC
>many|TRBV20-1|13|TRBJ2-1|.
CSASGATFYEQFF
TGCAGTGCTTCAGGGGCCACCTTCTATGAGCAGTTCTTC
>many|TRBV7-8|15|TRBJ2-5|TRBD2
CASSLPGGPGETQYF
TGTGCCAGCAGCTTACCGGGAGGGCCGGGAGAGACCCAGTACTTC
>many|TRBV7-9|15|TRBJ1-1|TRBD1
CASSPTTGGGTEAFF
TGTGCCAGCAGCCCAACGACAGGGGGGGGCACTGAAGCTTTCTTT
>many|TRBV29-1|14|TRBJ2-1|TRBD2
CSVDTSGSTDEQFF
TGCAGCGTTGACACTAGCGGGAGTACCGATGAGCAGTTCTTC
>many|TRBV3-1|15|TRBJ2-7|TRBD2
CASSPETSWTGEQYF
TGTGCCAGCAGCCCCGAGACTAGCTGGACGGGGGAGCAGTACTTC
>many|TRBV6-2/TRBV6-3|16|TRBJ2-1|TRBD2
CASSYKLAGGPDEQFF
TGTGCCAGCAGTTACAAACTAGCGGGAGGGCCCGATGAGCAGTTCTTC
>many|TRBV29-1|14|TRBJ2-5|.
CSVEVFGVGETQYF
TGCAGCGTTGAAGTTTTCGGGGTTGGAGAGACCCAGTACTTC
>few|TRBV4-1|15|TRBJ1-1|TRBD1
CASSHEQGMRTEAFF
TGCGCCAGCAGCCACGAACAGGGGATGCGCACTGAAGCTTTCTTT
>many|TRBV19|14|TRBJ2-3|TRBD2
CASTLAGSTDTQYF
TGTGCCAGTACCCTAGCGGGAAGCACAGATACGCAGTATTTT
>many|TRBV29-1|12|TRBJ1-1|.
CSGGGSDTEAFF
TGCAGCGGGGGAGGGTCGGACACTGAAGCTTTCTTT
>many|TRBV9|15|TRBJ2-1|.
CASSVGWIAYNEQFF
TGTGCCAGCAGCGTAGGTTGGATAGCCTACAATGAGCAGTTCTTC
>many|TRBV4-3|14|TRBJ1-2|.
CASSQSEGLSGYTF
TGCGCCAGCAGCCAATCAGAAGGACTTTCTGGCTACACCTTC
>many|TRBV14|15|TRBJ2-1|TRBD1
CASTRTGGSQNEQFF
TGTGCCAGCACCAGAACAGGGGGCTCCCAGAATGAGCAGTTCTTC
>few|TRBV6-1|13|TRBJ1-3|.
CASLDSLSNTIYF
TGTGCCAGTTTGGACAGCCTCTCGAACACCATATATTTT
>many|TRBV7-8|18|TRBJ2-5|TRBD2
CASSFAHGGGRTPETQYF
TGTGCCAGCAGCTTCGCCCATGGGGGAGGGAGGACCCCTGAGACCCAGTACTTC
>many|TRBV11-2|18|TRBJ2-5|TRBD2
CASTIQTTSGREVETQYF
TGTGCCAGCACCATACAGACTACTAGCGGGAGGGAAGTGGAGACCCAGTACTTC
>many|TRBV4-3|15|TRBJ2-3|.
CASSQGVTRADTQYF
TGCGCCAGCAGCCAAGGGGTCACCCGGGCAGATACGCAGTATTTT
>few|TRBV9|14|TRBJ1-5|.
CASSVEAIGGPQHF
TGTGCCAGCAGCGTAGAAGCAATTGGAGGGCCCCAGCATTTT
>many|TRBV20-1|14|TRBJ1-6|.
CSARLGAYNSPLHF
TGCAGTGCTAGATTGGGGGCCTATAATTCACCCCTCCACTTT
>many|TRBV3-1|16|TRBJ1-2|TRBD1
CASSQDRQGRLYGYTF
TGTGCCAGCAGCCAAGATCGACAGGGGCGGCTCTATGGCTACACCTTC
>many|TRBV23-1|15|TRBJ2-3|.
CASSQSRKVTDTQYF
TGCGCCAGCAGTCAATCAAGAAAGGTTACAGATACGCAGTATTTT
>.|TRBV20-1|10|TRBJ1-2|.
CSALDYGYTF
TGCAGTGCTTTAGATTATGGCTACACCTTC
>many|TRBV11-2|13|TRBJ2-7|TRBD2
CASSPPGGVEQYF
TGTGCCAGCAGCCCCCCGGGGGGGGTCGAGCAGTACTTC
>many|TRBV27|13|TRBJ1-2|.
CASSLRGAVGYTF
TGTGCCAGCAGTTTACGGGGAGCGGTAGGCTACACCTTC
>many|TRBV7-9|17|TRBJ1-4|.
CASSLWVSHATNEKLFF
TGTGCCAGCAGCTTATGGGTGTCACATGCAACTAATGAAAAACTGTTTTTT
>.|TRBV4-3|17|TRBJ2-5|TRBD1
CASSQAYLGQGLETQYF
TGCGCCAGCAGCCAAGCTTACCTGGGACAGGGGTTAGAGACCCAGTACTTC
>many|TRBV7-2|11|TRBJ2-7|.
CASSSHYEQYF
TGTGCCAGCAGCTCTCACTACGAGCAGTACTTC
>many|TRBV7-9|15|TRBJ2-3|.
CASSLATAGPDTQYF
TGTGCCAGCAGCTTAGCTACGGCGGGACCAGATACGCAGTATTTT
>few|TRBV12-3/TRBV12-4|15|TRBJ2-1|TRBD2
CASSITGGSYNEQFF
TGTGCCAGCAGTATCACGGGGGGCTCCTACAATGAGCAGTTCTTC